One and the same sample provided the 18 T cell receptor beta chains below, sequenced in a study of cytomegalovirus exposure and HLA in healthy donors. With 60 Vbeta and 13 Jbeta primers, the PCR was carried out. The protocol was immunoSEQ multiplex PCR, while the TCRdb copy is restricted to in-frame clones and leaves out a portion. The table has about 150,000 clones, over 65% seen once. The sequencing input was PBMCs. These receptors were collected from a woman between 40 and 55 years old in good health and CMV-seronegative.

The V call is TRBV4-1, the J call TRBJ1-2; weak D call: TRBD1 (5 bases). The germline CDR1 and CDR2 sequences are MGHRA and YSYEKL. The CDR3 is 15 residues long. V lost 1 base, J lost 7 bases, and 16 bases lay in between. CDR3 DNA sequence: TGCGCCAGCAGCCAAGGAATTGGCAGGGTTGCTGGCTACACCTTC. Encoded protein: CASSQGIGRVAGYTF.

This clone showed up just a few times. The genes are TRBV5-4 and TRBJ2-5, with a possible D match to TRBD2 (5 bases). In germline, CDR1 is SGHNT, CDR2 YYREEE (reference sequence). This CDR3 has 15 amino acids. Deletions cut 4 bases from V and 2 bases from J, with 15 bases between. CDR3 sequence (DNA): TGTGCCAGCAGCAACCCACCATGGAGGCAAGAGACCCAGTACTTC. Its translation: CASSNPPWRQETQYF.

This chain links TRBV10-3 with TRBJ1-2, with TRBD1 as a possible D gene (6 bases). The germline V gene encodes CDR1 ENHRY and CDR2 SYGVKD. Trimming cost V 4 bases and J 3 bases, with 12 bases left between them. The CDR3 sequence is 14 residues long. This CDR3 reads CAISGGQQYYGYTF. CDR3 nucleotides: TGTGCCATCAGTGGAGGACAGCAATACTATGGCTACACCTTC.

The rearrangement joins TRBV13 to TRBJ1-4; 7 positions agree with TRBD1. With 5 bases clipped from V and 3 bases from J, the junction kept 6 bases outside the gene matches. The CDR3 runs 15 residues. Germline CDR1 PRHDT, CDR2 FYEKMQ (reference sequence). CDR3 DNA: TGTGCCAGCAGCGCGACAGGGTCTGCTAATGAAAAACTGTTTTTT. Its translation: CASSATGSANEKLFF.

In its sample, this clone was seen once. The chain employs TRBV5-6 and TRBJ1-1; D remains unclear. The CDR3 extends over 12 amino acids. Germline V gives CDR1 SGHDT, CDR2 YYEEEE. Trimming took off 0 bases at V and 8 bases at J, with 8 bases between the two ends. The CDR3 DNA reads as TGTGCCAGCAGCTTGGAGTTCAGAGAAGCTTTCTTT. Protein: CASSLEFREAFF.

The CDR3 nucleotides are TGTGCCAGCAGCTTGCTAGCGGGGGGACCCCCGAATCAAGAGACCCAGTACTTC. Its protein product is CASSLLAGGPPNQETQYF. The chain carries TRBV7-6 and TRBJ2-5; the match to TRBD2 covers 11 bases. This CDR3 has 18 amino acids. The germline gives CDR1 SGHVS, CDR2 FNYEAQ. Unmatched junction bases numbered 11, after V lost 3 bases and J lost 2 bases.

This clone was recorded only once. The rearrangement uses TRBV28 and TRBJ1-2; 8 bases are shared with TRBD1. The germline V gene encodes CDR1 MDHEN and CDR2 SYDVKM. J gave up 5 bases and V 6 bases, and 14 bases lay outside the gene matches. The CDR3 runs 16 residues. CDR3 amino acids: CASSSYPRGQDYGYTF. The CDR3 coding sequence is TGTGCCAGCAGCTCCTACCCTCGGGGACAGGATTATGGCTACACCTTC.

The CDR3 region has the DNA TGTGCCAGCAGTCCACGACTAGCTGGAGGGACCCAGTACTTC. Its protein product is CASSPRLAGGTQYF. The genes are TRBV6-5 and TRBJ2-5; 7 nucleotides align to TRBD2. CDR1 MNHEY and CDR2 SVGAGI come from the germline V gene. This CDR3 region has 14 residues. Trimming took 5 bases from V and 7 from J; bases not matched to a gene: 10.

The V and J genes are TRBV2 and TRBJ1-5; D might be TRBD1 (6 bases). Trimming shortened V by 4 bases and J by 0 bases, and 10 bases separated the two germline ends. There are 15 residues in the CDR3. The germline V gene encodes CDR1 SNHLY and CDR2 FYNNEI. The DNA for the CDR3 is TGTGCCAGCAGTGGGCAGGGGACTAGCAATCAGCCCCAGCATTTT. Encoded protein: CASSGQGTSNQPQHF.

This chain joins TRBV7-9 and TRBJ2-5, with D possibly TRBD1 on 6 matching bases. Gene TRBJ2-7 matches the end of the DNA better, so the J call may be wrong. The CDR3 is 14 amino acids. Germline-derived CDR1 and CDR2 are SEHNR and FQNEAQ (reference sequence). The DNA of the CDR3 is TGTGCCAGCAGCTTAGGGACAGTGGGTTACGAGCAGTACTTC. Encoded protein: CASSLGTVGYEQYF.

This chain uses TRBV14 with TRBJ2-2, with D perhaps TRBD2 (5 bases). Between the trimmed V and J ends, which lost 4 bases and 3 bases, there was a span of 15 bases. The CDR3 consists of 16 residues. The germline V gene has CDR1 SGHDN and CDR2 FVKESK. The CDR3: CASSRLRGRDTGELFF. For the CDR3, the DNA is TGTGCCAGCAGCCGACTCCGGGGAAGAGACACCGGGGAGCTGTTTTTT.

This sequence joins TRBV5-1 and TRBJ2-3; 8 nucleotides align to TRBD1. Germline CDR1 and CDR2: SGHRS and YFSETQ. The CDR3 consists of 15 residues. With V trimmed by 2 bases and J by 4 bases, 6 bases remained unmatched. CDR3 residues: CASSLQGVGADTQYF. CDR3 DNA sequence: TGCGCCAGCAGCTTACAGGGGGTCGGCGCAGATACGCAGTATTTT. The full variable domain, completed using reference TRBV5-1 and TRBJ2-3, is KAGVTQTPRYLIKTRGQQVTLSCSPISGHRSVSWYQQTPGQGLQFLFEYFSETQRNKGNFPGRFSGRQFSNSRSEMNVSTLELGDSALYLCASSLQGVGADTQYFGPGTRLTVL.

This clone is a singleton in its sample. The genes are TRBV5-8 and TRBJ2-1, with TRBD1 matching 8 bases. The CDR3 runs to 15 residues. With 4 bases clipped from V and 2 bases from J, the junction kept 5 bases outside the gene matches. CDR1 is SGHTS, CDR2 YDEGEE, per germline. The CDR3 DNA follows: TGTGCCAGCAGCACGGACAGGGTCCCCTACAATGAGCAGTTCTTC. Its translation is CASSTDRVPYNEQFF.

This clone was picked up one time. Other DNA sequences in the same sample also yield this CDR3. The chain has TRBV18 and TRBJ2-5; D is unresolved. This CDR3 comprises 13 residues. Germline CDR1 is KGHSH and CDR2 is LQKENI. The V end was cut by 3 bases, the J end by 2 bases, with 7 bases between. The CDR3 protein is CASSPGQQETQYF. The CDR3 DNA is TGTGCCAGCTCACCGGGCCAGCAAGAGACCCAGTACTTC.

The chain couples TRBV7-8 to TRBJ1-1, with a tentative D call TRBD1 (5 bases). V lost 3 bases to trimming and J lost 1 base, with 9 bases between them. Germline-derived CDR1 and CDR2 are SGHVS and FQNEAQ. The CDR3 contains 14 residues. The CDR3 reads CASSFARANTEAFF. As DNA, the CDR3 is TGTGCCAGCAGCTTTGCCAGGGCGAACACTGAAGCTTTCTTT. Complete variable domain (other parts from reference TRBV7-8 and TRBJ1-1): GAGVSQSPRYKVAKRGQDVALRCDPISGHVSLFWYQQALGQGPEFLTYFQNEAQLDKSGLPSDRFFAERPEGSVSTLKIQRTQQEDSAVYLCASSFARANTEAFFGQGTRLTVV.

The chain carries TRBV6-1 and TRBJ1-6; D gene uncertain. In germline, CDR1 is MNHNS, CDR2 SASEGT. Trimming removed 4 bases from V and 7 bases from J, with 8 bases in between. This CDR3 comprises 13 residues. The CDR3 region has the DNA TGTGCCAGCAGTGCGACTCCCAATTCACCCCTCCACTTT. Its translation is CASSATPNSPLHF.

The J gene is TRBJ2-1, the V gene TRBV21-1; the DNA was not compared with TRBD2, the D call given in the table. TRBV21-1 is recorded as a pseudogene. The CDR3 runs to 13 residues. The CDR3 loop reads CASSTRWDSEQFF. The DNA for the CDR3 is TGTGCCAGCAGCACCCGGTGGGACTCTGAGCAGTTCTTC.

This clone was counted only a few times. This specimen includes other DNA sequences encoding the same CDR3. V gene TRBV2 combines with J gene TRBJ2-3; 10 bases map to TRBD2. Trimming took 2 bases from V and 6 from J; bases not matched to a gene: 5. This CDR3 has 15 amino acids. The germline V gene encodes CDR1 SNHLY and CDR2 FYNNEI. The CDR3 sequence: CASSETSGAGDTQYF. CDR3 DNA: TGTGCCAGCAGTGAAACTAGCGGGGCAGGTGATACGCAGTATTTT.